Shown below are 21 T cell receptor beta chains from a single sample sequenced in a study of blood T cell repertoires in COVID-19. Clones were read by immunoSEQ multiplex PCR, and TCRdb kept only the in-frame ones, dropping some. The sample gives around 310,000 clones, 75% to 90% of which show up once; around 4.6% is in the top ten. The source material was PBMCs or T cells enriched from blood (not recorded which). These receptors were collected from a man under 40 who had recovered from COVID-19.

For this clone: Additional DNA sequences in this sample encode the identical CDR3. This rearrangement joins TRBV5-1 to TRBJ2-3; a possible D gene is TRBD2 (6 bases). Germline values: CDR1 SGHRS, CDR2 YFSETQ. The CDR3 length is 16 residues. V lost 0 bases, J lost 0 bases, and 11 bases lay in between. The chain's CDR3 is CASSLGAGPSTDTQYF. The CDR3 region has the DNA TGCGCCAGCAGCTTGGGAGCGGGCCCTAGCACAGATACGCAGTATTTT.

J is TRBJ2-7 and V is TRBV6-2 or TRBV6-3, with TRBD1 matching over 8 bases. J gave up 5 bases and V 1 base, and 4 bases lay outside the gene matches. This CDR3 region has 14 residues. Germline CDR1 reads MNHEY; CDR2 reads SVGEGT. CDR3 sequence: CASSYLDRAHEQYF. CDR3 nucleotide sequence: TGTGCCAGCAGTTACTTGGACAGGGCCCACGAGCAGTACTTC.

The chain recombines TRBV5-5 with TRBJ1-1; D is uncertain. Trimming shortened V by 4 bases and J by 4 bases, and 14 bases separated the two germline ends. CDR1 and CDR2 (germline): SGHKS, YYEKEE (reference sequence). The CDR3 sequence is 14 residues long. The CDR3 spells CASSLATLGTEAFF. For the CDR3, the DNA is TGTGCCAGCAGCCTGGCCACTCTTGGCACTGAAGCTTTCTTT.

The chain couples TRBV7-2 to TRBJ2-5; 8 positions match TRBD1. CDR1 and CDR2 (germline): SGHTA, FQGNSA. The CDR3 consists of 15 residues. Trimming removed 2 bases from V and 1 base from J; junction bases left unmatched: 3. As DNA, the CDR3 is TGTGCCAGCAGCTTATTCAGGGGGCTCCAAGAGACCCAGTACTTC. Its protein is CASSLFRGLQETQYF. Combining the CDR3 with reference TRBV7-2 and TRBJ2-5 gives the whole variable domain GAGVSQSPSNKVTEKGKDVELRCDPISGHTALYWYRQSLGQGLEFLIYFQGNSAPDKSGLPSDRFSAERTGGSVSTLTIQRTQQEDSAVYLCASSLFRGLQETQYFGPGTRLLVL.

This clone has only one observation. The chain joins TRBV11-3 to TRBJ2-1, with D unresolved. Germline lookup yields CDR1 SGHNT and CDR2 YENEEA. The germline V and J ends were trimmed by 1 base and 7 bases, with 11 bases remaining between them. The CDR3 covers 14 residues. CDR3: CASSLGTRANEQFF. The CDR3 bases are TGTGCCAGCAGCTTAGGAACCCGAGCAAATGAGCAGTTCTTC.

This clone has just one count. V is TRBV5-4 and J is TRBJ2-1; D gene uncertain. CDR3 size: 13 residues. V lost 0 bases to trimming and J lost 10 bases, with 11 bases between them. Germline CDR1 reads SGHNT; CDR2 reads YYREEE (reference sequence). The CDR3 loop is CASSLVVSPEQFF. Here the CDR3 DNA reads TGTGCCAGCAGCTTGGTAGTCTCCCCGGAGCAGTTCTTC.

This chain links TRBV7-8 with TRBJ1-1; a possible D gene is TRBD1 (5 bases). With 5 bases removed from V and 0 bases from J, the gap between germline ends came to 13 bases. Germline values: CDR1 SGHVS, CDR2 FQNEAQ. The CDR3 has 15 residues. The CDR3 reads CASSAQGLLNTEAFF. CDR3 coding DNA: TGTGCCAGCAGCGCTCAGGGCCTCCTGAACACTGAAGCTTTCTTT.

This clone was counted a single time. This chain connects TRBV28 to TRBJ2-7; 9 bases match TRBD1. The CDR3 is 15 amino acids. Trimming took 5 bases from V and 1 from J; bases not matched to a gene: 6. Germline CDR1 and CDR2: MDHEN and SYDVKM. The CDR3 DNA reads TGTGCCAGCAGTGTTGGACAGGGGATTTCCTACGAGCAGTACTTC. Protein sequence: CASSVGQGISYEQYF.

This sequence joins TRBV7-6 and TRBJ2-7; 9 nucleotides match TRBD1. The CDR3 contains 14 residues. Trimming cost V 4 bases and J 1 base; bases outside gene matches: 2. Germline V lookup: CDR1 SGHVS, CDR2 FNYEAQ. CDR3 protein: CASSSDRGSYEQYF. For the CDR3, the DNA is TGTGCCAGCAGCTCTGACAGGGGGTCCTACGAGCAGTACTTC.

V gene TRBV28 combines with J gene TRBJ2-7; TRBD1 aligns across 9 bases. The trim removed 0 bases at V and 5 bases at J, leaving 11 bases unmatched. Germline V gene sequence: CDR1 MDHEN, CDR2 SYDVKM. The CDR3 extends over 17 amino acids. CDR3 sequence (DNA): TGTGCCAGCAGTTTATGGGGGGACAGGGAGTGGACCCACGAGCAGTACTTC. This gives the protein CASSLWGDREWTHEQYF.

Concerning this clone: The same CDR3 arises from other DNA sequences in this sample as well. The V gene is TRBV7-8, the J gene TRBJ1-6; unclear D gene. Trimming shortened V by 5 bases and J by 4 bases, and 3 bases separated the two germline ends. Germline assignment: CDR1 SGHVS and CDR2 FQNEAQ. The CDR3 consists of 12 residues. CDR3 protein: CASSPYNSPLHF. The CDR3 DNA is TGTGCCAGCAGCCCTTATAATTCACCCCTCCACTTT.

The chain carries TRBV30 and TRBJ1-4; tentatively, D is TRBD1 (5 bases). Germline V gene sequence: CDR1 GTSNPN, CDR2 SVGIG (reference sequence). V was trimmed by 1 base and J by 7 bases, leaving 16 bases between them. This CDR3 has 15 amino acids. The CDR3 DNA sequence: TGTGCCTGGAGTGCCCTCCGACGGGGGGGTGAAAAACTGTTTTTT. Amino acids: CAWSALRRGGEKLFF.

The rearrangement joins TRBV11-3 to TRBJ1-5; the D gene is possibly TRBD1 (5 bases). CDR1 SGHNT and CDR2 YENEEA come from the germline V gene. The CDR3 is 17 amino acids. Trimming pared 5 bases from V and 3 bases from J, leaving 20 bases between. CDR3 sequence reads: CASSQLQGRFHNQPQHF. The CDR3 DNA reads as TGTGCCAGCAGCCAGCTCCAGGGCAGGTTTCACAATCAGCCCCAGCATTTT.

This clone was seen a handful of times. This rearrangement joins TRBV19 to TRBJ2-2; 7 positions agree with TRBD1. The V gene's germline CDR1 is LNHDA and CDR2 SQIVND (reference sequence). The CDR3 is 13 amino acids. V shed 8 bases, J shed 9 bases, and the junction held 9 bases outside the gene matches. Here the CDR3 reads CASGDRVGWELFF. The DNA of the CDR3 is TGTGCCAGTGGAGACAGGGTTGGTTGGGAGCTGTTTTTT.

This sequence joins TRBV10-1 and TRBJ2-7; D remains ambiguous. Trimming stripped 4 bases from V and 2 bases from J, with 9 bases between. The CDR3 covers 13 residues. CDR1 is WNHNN, CDR2 SYGVQD, per germline (reference sequence). The CDR3 reads CASSGGSTYEQYF. For the CDR3, the DNA is TGCGCCAGCAGTGGTGGCTCGACCTACGAGCAGTACTTC.

This chain uses TRBV12-3 or TRBV12-4 with TRBJ2-1; 10 bases fit TRBD2. The CDR3 has 12 amino acids. The junction had 3 bases not matched to a gene; V was cut back by 6 bases and J by 10 bases. CDR3 sequence reads: CASSLSGGEQFF. The DNA for the CDR3 is TGTGCCAGCAGCCTTAGCGGGGGGGAGCAGTTCTTC.

The chain carries TRBV5-1 and TRBJ2-5, with 7 bases matching TRBD1. Per germline, CDR1 SGHRS and CDR2 YFSETQ. Trimming cost V 4 bases and J 4 bases; bases outside gene matches: 4. CDR3 length: 13 residues. CDR3 region: CASSQAGGETQYF. The CDR3 nucleotides read TGCGCCAGCAGCCAGGCAGGGGGAGAGACCCAGTACTTC. The entire variable domain, with the rest obtained from reference TRBV5-1 and TRBJ2-5, is as follows: KAGVTQTPRYLIKTRGQQVTLSCSPISGHRSVSWYQQTPGQGLQFLFEYFSETQRNKGNFPGRFSGRQFSNSRSEMNVSTLELGDSALYLCASSQAGGETQYFGPGTRLLVL.

V usage is TRBV28 and J usage is TRBJ1-6; D unclear. Germline V gene sequence: CDR1 MDHEN, CDR2 SYDVKM. This CDR3 is built from 16 residues. Trimming removed 3 bases from V and 5 bases from J, with 14 bases in between. Here the CDR3 reads CASSFEHRADNSPLHF. The CDR3 DNA sequence: TGTGCCAGCAGTTTCGAGCACAGAGCGGATAATTCACCCCTCCACTTT.

V and J are TRBV30 and TRBJ1-2; D not resolved. CDR1 is GTSNPN and CDR2 is SVGIG in the germline V gene (reference sequence). The CDR3 spans 13 residues. The V and J ends lost 2 bases and 8 bases respectively, with 15 bases between them. CDR3 nucleotide sequence: TGTGCCTGGAGTAGGAGCACTCCGAGGGGCTACACCTTC. Protein sequence: CAWSRSTPRGYTF.

The chain employs TRBV5-3 and TRBJ1-4; 8 bases fit TRBD1. TRBV5-3 is treated as an ORF (open reading frame) with a function not yet certain. This CDR3 has 15 amino acids. The J segment lost 6 bases and the V segment lost 0 bases, leaving 4 bases of the junction unmatched. This chain's CDR3 is CARSLAHRGDEKLFF. The DNA of the CDR3 is TGTGCCAGAAGCTTGGCCCACAGGGGGGATGAAAAACTGTTTTTT.

This chain links TRBV6-5 with TRBJ2-4; D is perhaps TRBD1 (5 bases). Per germline, CDR1 MNHEY and CDR2 SVGAGI. There are 16 residues in the CDR3. V lost 0 bases to trimming and J lost 0 bases, with 9 bases between them. The CDR3 nucleotides are TGTGCCAGCAGTTACTCGACAGCTCTAGCCAAAAACATTCAGTACTTC. Translating gives CASSYSTALAKNIQYF.